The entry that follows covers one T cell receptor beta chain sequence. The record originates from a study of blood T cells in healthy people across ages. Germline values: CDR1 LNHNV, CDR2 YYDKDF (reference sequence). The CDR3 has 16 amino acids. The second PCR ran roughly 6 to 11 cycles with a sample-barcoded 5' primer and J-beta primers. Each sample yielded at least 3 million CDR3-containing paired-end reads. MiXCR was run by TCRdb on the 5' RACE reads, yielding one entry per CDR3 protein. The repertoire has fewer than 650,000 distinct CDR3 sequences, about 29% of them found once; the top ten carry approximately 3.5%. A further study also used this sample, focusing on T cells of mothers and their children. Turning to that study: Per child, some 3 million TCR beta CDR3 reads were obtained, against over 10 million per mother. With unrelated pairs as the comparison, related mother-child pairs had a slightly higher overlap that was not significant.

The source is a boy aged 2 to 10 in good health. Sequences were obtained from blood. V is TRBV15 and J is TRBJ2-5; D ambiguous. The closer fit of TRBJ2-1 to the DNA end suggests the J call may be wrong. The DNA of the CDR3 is TGTGCCACCAGCAGAGATCAACTGGGCTCTGGGAATGAGCAGTTCTTC. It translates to CATSRDQLGSGNEQFF.